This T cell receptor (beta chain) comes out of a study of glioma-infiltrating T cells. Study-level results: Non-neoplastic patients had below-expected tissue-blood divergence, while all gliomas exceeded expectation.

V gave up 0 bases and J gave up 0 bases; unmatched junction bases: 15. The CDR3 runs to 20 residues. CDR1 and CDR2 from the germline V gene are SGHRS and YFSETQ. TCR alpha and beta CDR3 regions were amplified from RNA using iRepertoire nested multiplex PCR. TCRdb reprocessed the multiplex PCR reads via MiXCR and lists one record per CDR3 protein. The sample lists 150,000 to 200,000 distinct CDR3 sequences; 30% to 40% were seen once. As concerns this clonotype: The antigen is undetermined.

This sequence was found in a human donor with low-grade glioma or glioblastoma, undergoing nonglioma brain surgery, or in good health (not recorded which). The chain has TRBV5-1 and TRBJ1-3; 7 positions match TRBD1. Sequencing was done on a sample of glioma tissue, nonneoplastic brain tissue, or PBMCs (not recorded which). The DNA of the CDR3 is TGCGCCAGCAGCTTGGGGAGGCCAGGGGGAATGGTTGGCTCTGGAAACACCATATATTTT. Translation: CASSLGRPGGMVGSGNTIYF.